One and the same sample provided the 3 T cell receptor beta chains below, sequenced in a study of CD8 T cells in ankylosing spondylitis. MiXCR, applied by TCRdb to the 5' RACE reads, yields one record per CDR3 protein. The sample has a few hundred thousand distinct CDR3 sequences; roughly 22% are singletons. The specimen was blood, either unsorted or a sorted T cell fraction (not recorded which). These receptors came from a male donor with ankylosing spondylitis or in good health (not recorded which).

The V call is TRBV20-1, the J call TRBJ2-7; no definite D call. CDR3 length equals 15 residues. Germline V gives CDR1 DFQATT, CDR2 SNEGSKA (reference sequence). Trimming shortened V by 3 bases and J by 3 bases, and 18 bases separated the two germline ends. The CDR3 region has the DNA TGCAGTGCTAGGGGGATCAAAGCCCCCTACTACGAGCAGTACTTC. Translation: CSARGIKAPYYEQYF.

About this clonotype: Its ends do not fully match the called genes, so a read error is possible. The chain links TRBV12-3 or TRBV12-4 to TRBJ1-4, with 7 bases lining up with TRBD1. The CDR3 is 17 residues long. This CDR3 is CACSSGTEQATNEKLFF. The DNA for the CDR3 is TGTGCCTGCAGTTCAGGGACAGAGCAAGCAACTAATGAAAAACTGTTTTTT.

This clonotype was observed a few times. This chain connects TRBV18 to TRBJ1-4; D not resolved. Germline values: CDR1 KGHSH, CDR2 LQKENI. V dropped 8 bases and J dropped 3 bases, with 16 bases sitting between them. The CDR3 consists of 15 residues. The CDR3 DNA is TGTGCCAGCCTGAGGAGCTGGGAGGCTAATGAAAAACTGTTTTTT. The encoded protein is CASLRSWEANEKLFF.